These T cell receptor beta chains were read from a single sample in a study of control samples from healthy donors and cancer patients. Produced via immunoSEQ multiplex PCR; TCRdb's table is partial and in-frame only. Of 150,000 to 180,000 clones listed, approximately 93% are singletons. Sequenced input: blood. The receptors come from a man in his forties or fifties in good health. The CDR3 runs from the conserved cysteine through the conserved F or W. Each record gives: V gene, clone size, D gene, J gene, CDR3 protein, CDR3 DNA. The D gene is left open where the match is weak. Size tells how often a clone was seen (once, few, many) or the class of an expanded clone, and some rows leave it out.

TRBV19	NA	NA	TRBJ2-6	CASSLSDSGANVLTF	TGTGCCAGTAGTTTATCCGACTCTGGGGCCAACGTCCTGACTTTC
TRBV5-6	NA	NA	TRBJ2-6	CASSLYGLGSGANVLTF	TGTGCCAGCAGCCTTTACGGGCTGGGCTCTGGGGCCAACGTCCTGACTTTC
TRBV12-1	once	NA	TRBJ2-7	CASSLGSGEIYEQYF	TGTGCCAGCAGCTTGGGTAGCGGGGAAATCTACGAGCAGTACTTC
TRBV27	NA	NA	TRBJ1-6	CASSLWGAPALHF	TGTGCCAGCAGTTTATGGGGGGCGCCGGCCCTCCACTTT
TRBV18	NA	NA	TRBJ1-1	CASSGRKNTEAFF	TGTGCCAGCTCGGGTCGGAAGAACACTGAAGCTTTCTTT
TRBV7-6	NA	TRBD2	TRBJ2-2	CASSTSGVNTGELFF	TGTGCCAGCAGCACGAGCGGGGTTAACACCGGGGAGCTGTTTTTT
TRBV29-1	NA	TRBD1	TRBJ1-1	CSVSGGHTEAFF	TGCAGCGTTTCAGGGGGCCACACTGAAGCTTTCTTT
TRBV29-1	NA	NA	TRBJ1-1	CSVEDLGTEAFF	TGCAGCGTTGAAGATCTGGGGACTGAAGCTTTCTTT
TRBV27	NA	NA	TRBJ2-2	CASSLRSGVSSGELFF	TGTGCCAGCAGTTTACGTTCTGGGGTTTCGTCCGGGGAGCTGTTTTTT
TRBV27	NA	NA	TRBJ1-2	CASRLGADYGYTF	TGTGCCAGCAGGTTGGGGGCGGACTATGGCTACACCTTC
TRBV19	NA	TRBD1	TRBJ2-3	CASRDRGRADTQYF	TGTGCCAGTAGGGACAGGGGGCGCGCAGATACGCAGTATTTT
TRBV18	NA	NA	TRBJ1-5	CASSPTLYGSNQPQHF	TGTGCCAGCTCACCAACCCTGTACGGCAGCAATCAGCCCCAGCATTTT
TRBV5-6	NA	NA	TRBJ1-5	CASSFGYLNQPQHF	TGTGCCAGCAGCTTTGGGTACCTGAATCAGCCCCAGCATTTT
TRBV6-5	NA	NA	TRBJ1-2	CASSYSSGQGPGYTF	TGTGCCAGCAGTTACTCCTCTGGGCAGGGCCCAGGCTACACCTTC
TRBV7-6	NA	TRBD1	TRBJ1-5	CASSLGEGAGSNQPQHF	TGTGCCAGCAGCTTAGGGGAGGGGGCTGGGAGCAATCAGCCCCAGCATTTT
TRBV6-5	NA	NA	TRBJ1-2	CASSYRGNNYGYTF	TGTGCCAGCAGTTACAGGGGAAACAACTATGGCTACACCTTC
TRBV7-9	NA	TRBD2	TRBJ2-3	CASSPGLAGGDTQYF	TGTGCCAGCAGCCCCGGACTAGCGGGGGGAGATACGCAGTATTTT
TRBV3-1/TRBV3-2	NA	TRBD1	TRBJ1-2	CASSARQGANYGYTF	TGTGCCAGCAGCGCCCGACAGGGGGCGAACTATGGCTACACCTTC
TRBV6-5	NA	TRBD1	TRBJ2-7	CASSIRQGNEQYF	TGTGCCAGCAGTATTCGACAGGGCAACGAGCAGTACTTC
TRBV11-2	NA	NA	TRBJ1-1	CASSLTGHLNTEAFF	TGTGCCAGCAGCTTAACGGGCCACTTGAACACTGAAGCTTTCTTT
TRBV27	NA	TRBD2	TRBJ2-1	CASSLRGAYNEQFF	TGTGCCAGCAGCCTGCGGGGGGCGTACAATGAGCAGTTCTTC
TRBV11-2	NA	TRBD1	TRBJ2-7	CASSLQGQGADEQYF	TGTGCCAGCAGCTTACAAGGACAGGGGGCGGACGAGCAGTACTTC